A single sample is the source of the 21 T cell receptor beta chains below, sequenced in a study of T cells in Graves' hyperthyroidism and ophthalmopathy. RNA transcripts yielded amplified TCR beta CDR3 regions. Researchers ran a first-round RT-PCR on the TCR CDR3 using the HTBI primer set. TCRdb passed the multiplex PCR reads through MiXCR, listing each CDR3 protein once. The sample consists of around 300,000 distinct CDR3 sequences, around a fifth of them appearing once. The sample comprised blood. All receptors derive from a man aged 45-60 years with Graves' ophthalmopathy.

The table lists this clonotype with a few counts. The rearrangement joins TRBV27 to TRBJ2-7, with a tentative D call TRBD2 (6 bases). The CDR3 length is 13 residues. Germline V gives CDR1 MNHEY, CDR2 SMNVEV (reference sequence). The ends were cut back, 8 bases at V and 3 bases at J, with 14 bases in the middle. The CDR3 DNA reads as TGTGCCAGCCTCGGGCGGGGACGCTACGAGCAGTACTTC. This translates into CASLGRGRYEQYF.

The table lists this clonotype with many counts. The CDR3 nucleotides are TGCGCCAGCAGCTTGGCGGTTGGCACTGAAGCTTTCTTT. Translated: CASSLAVGTEAFF. The chain uses TRBV5-1 and TRBJ1-1; no clear D gene. Germline V gene sequence: CDR1 SGHRS, CDR2 YFSETQ. This CDR3 is 13 amino acids long. Trimming removed 0 bases at V and 4 bases at J, with 7 bases between.

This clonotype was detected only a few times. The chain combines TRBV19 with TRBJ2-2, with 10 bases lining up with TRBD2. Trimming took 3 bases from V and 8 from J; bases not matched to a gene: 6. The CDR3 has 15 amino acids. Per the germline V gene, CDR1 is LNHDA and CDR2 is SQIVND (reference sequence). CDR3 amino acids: CASSITSGTAGELFF. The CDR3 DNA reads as TGTGCCAGTAGTATCACTAGCGGGACGGCGGGGGAGCTGTTTTTT.

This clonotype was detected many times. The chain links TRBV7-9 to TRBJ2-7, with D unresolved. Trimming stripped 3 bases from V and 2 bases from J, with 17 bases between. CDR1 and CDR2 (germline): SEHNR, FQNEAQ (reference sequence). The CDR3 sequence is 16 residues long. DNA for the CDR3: TGTGCCAGCAGCTTCGCCCCAGAGTGGACCCCCTACGAGCAGTACTTC. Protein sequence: CASSFAPEWTPYEQYF.

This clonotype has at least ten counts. In nucleotides, the CDR3 is TGTGCCAGCAGCTTAGCCGTTGGACAGAGTTTTCTAGCGGGTAGTGTCGCGAATACGCAGTATTTT. It yields the protein CASSLAVGQSFLAGSVANTQYF. The chain is built from TRBV11-3 and TRBJ2-3, with 8 nucleotides matching TRBD2. The CDR3 loop spans 22 amino acids. Germline loops: CDR1 SGHNT, CDR2 YENEEA. V was pared by 1 base and J by 7 bases, with 28 bases of the junction left unmatched.

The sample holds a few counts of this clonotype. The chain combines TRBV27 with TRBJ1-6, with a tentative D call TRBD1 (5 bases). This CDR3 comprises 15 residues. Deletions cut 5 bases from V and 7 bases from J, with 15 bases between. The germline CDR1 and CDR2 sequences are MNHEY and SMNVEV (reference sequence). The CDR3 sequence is CASSALRDPNSPLHF. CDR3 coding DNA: TGTGCCAGCAGTGCCCTCCGGGACCCAAATTCACCCCTCCACTTT.

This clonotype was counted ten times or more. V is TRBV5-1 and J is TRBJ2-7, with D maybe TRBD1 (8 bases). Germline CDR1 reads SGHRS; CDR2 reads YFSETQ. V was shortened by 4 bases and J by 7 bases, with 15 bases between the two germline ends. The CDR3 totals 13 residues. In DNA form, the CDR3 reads TGCGCCAGCAGCCTGTACAGGGGGGGAGAGCAGTACTTC. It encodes CASSLYRGGEQYF.

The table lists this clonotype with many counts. The CDR3 sequence: CASSPGLAIIDEQFF. CDR3 nucleotide sequence: TGTGCCAGCAGCCCGGGACTCGCGATAATTGATGAGCAGTTCTTC. V is TRBV11-1 and J is TRBJ2-1, with D possibly being TRBD2 (6 bases). Trimming removed 5 bases from V and 8 bases from J, with 19 bases in between. CDR1 and CDR2 (germline): SGHAT, FQDESV (reference sequence). The CDR3 loop spans 15 amino acids.

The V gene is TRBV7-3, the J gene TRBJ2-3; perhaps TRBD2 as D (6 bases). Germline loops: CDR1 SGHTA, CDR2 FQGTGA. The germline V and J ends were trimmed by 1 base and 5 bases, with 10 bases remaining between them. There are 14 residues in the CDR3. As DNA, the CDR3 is TGTGCCAGCAGCTTAAACTCGGGGGTAGATACGCAGTATTTT. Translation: CASSLNSGVDTQYF.

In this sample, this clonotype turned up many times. The CDR3 here is CASRQGQGGQPQHF. The CDR3 DNA sequence: TGTGCCAGCAGACAAGGACAGGGGGGTCAGCCCCAGCATTTT. The chain is built from TRBV12-3 or TRBV12-4 and TRBJ1-5; TRBD1 aligns across 10 bases. With V trimmed by 6 bases and J by 6 bases, 5 bases remained unmatched. The CDR3 extends over 14 amino acids.

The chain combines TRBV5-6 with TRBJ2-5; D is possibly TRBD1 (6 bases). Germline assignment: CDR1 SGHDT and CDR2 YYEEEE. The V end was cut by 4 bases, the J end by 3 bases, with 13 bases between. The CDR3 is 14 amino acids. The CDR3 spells CASSQQGYEETQYF. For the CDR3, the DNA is TGTGCCAGCAGCCAACAGGGTTATGAAGAGACCCAGTACTTC.

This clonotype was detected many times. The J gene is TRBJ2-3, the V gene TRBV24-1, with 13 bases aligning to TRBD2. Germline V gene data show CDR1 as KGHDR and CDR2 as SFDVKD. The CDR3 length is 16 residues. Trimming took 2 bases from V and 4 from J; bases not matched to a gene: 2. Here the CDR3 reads CATSDSGLAGADTQYF. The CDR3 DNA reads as TGTGCCACCAGTGATTCAGGACTAGCGGGAGCAGATACGCAGTATTTT.

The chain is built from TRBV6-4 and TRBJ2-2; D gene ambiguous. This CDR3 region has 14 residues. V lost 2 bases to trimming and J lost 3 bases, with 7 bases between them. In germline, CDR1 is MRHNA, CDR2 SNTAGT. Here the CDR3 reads CASSDRAHTGELFF. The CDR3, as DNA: TGTGCCAGCAGTGACAGGGCCCACACCGGGGAGCTGTTTTTT.

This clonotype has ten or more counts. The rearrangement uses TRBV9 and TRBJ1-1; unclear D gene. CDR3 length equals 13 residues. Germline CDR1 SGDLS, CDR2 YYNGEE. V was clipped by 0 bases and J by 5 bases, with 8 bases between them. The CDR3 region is CASSVEPQTEAFF. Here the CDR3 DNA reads TGTGCCAGCAGCGTAGAACCACAGACTGAAGCTTTCTTT.

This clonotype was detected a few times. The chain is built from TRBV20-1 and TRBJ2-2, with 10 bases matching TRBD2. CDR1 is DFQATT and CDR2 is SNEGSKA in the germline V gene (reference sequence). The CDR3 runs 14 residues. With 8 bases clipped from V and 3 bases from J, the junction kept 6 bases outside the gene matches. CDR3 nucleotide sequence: TGCAGTTCCCCAGCGGGAGGGTACACCGGGGAGCTGTTTTTT. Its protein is CSSPAGGYTGELFF.

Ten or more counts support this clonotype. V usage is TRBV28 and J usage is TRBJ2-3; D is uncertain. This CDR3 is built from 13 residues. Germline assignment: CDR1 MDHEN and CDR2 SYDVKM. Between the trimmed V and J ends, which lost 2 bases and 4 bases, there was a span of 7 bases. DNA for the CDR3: TGTGCCAGCAGTTTAGGGAATGCAGATACGCAGTATTTT. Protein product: CASSLGNADTQYF. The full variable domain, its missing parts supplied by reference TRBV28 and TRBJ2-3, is DVKVTQSSRYLVKRTGEKVFLECVQDMDHENMFWYRQDPGLGLRLIYFSYDVKMKEKGDIPEGYSVSREKKERFSLILESASTNQTSMYLCASSLGNADTQYFGPGTRLTVL.

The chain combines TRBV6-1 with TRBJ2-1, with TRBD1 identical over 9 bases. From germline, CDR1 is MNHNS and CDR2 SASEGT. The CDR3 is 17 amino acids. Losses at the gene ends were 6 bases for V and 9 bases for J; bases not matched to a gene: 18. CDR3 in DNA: TGTGCCAGCAGACAATTCTCCGGGACAGGGAGTATTGGTGAGCAGTTCTTC. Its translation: CASRQFSGTGSIGEQFF.

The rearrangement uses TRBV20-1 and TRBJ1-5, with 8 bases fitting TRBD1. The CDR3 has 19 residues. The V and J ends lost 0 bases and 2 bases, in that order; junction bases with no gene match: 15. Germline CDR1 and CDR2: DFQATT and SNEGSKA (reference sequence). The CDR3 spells CSARDRLTGGDYGNQPQHF. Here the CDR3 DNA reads TGCAGTGCTAGAGATCGTCTTACAGGGGGAGATTATGGCAATCAGCCCCAGCATTTT.

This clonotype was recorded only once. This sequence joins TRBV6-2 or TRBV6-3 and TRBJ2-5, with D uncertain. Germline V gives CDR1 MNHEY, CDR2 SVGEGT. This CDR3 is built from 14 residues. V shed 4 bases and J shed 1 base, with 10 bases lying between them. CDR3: CASSWLDGQETQYF. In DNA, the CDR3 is TGTGCCAGCAGTTGGCTGGACGGCCAAGAGACCCAGTACTTC.

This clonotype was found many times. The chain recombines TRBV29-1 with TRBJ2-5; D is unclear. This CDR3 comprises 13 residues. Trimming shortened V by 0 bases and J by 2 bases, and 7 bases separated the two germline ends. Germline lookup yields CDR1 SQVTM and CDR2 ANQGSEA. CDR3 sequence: CSVEDWSQETQYF. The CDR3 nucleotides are TGCAGCGTTGAAGATTGGAGTCAAGAGACCCAGTACTTC.

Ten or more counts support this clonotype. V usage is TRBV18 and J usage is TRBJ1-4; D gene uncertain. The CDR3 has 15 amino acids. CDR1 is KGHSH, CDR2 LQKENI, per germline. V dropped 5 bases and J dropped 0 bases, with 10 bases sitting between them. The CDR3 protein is CASSDPASTNEKLFF. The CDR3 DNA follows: TGTGCCAGCTCAGATCCGGCTTCAACTAATGAAAAACTGTTTTTT.